These 14 T cell receptor beta chains came from one sample sequenced in a study of shared clonotypes between healthy human individuals. TCRdb's copy holds only in-frame clones and misses some; the assay was immunoSEQ multiplex PCR. The sample shows about 2.3 million clones, just over 90% of them seen only once. Sequenced sample: naive CD4+ T cells from PBMCs. Subset reported: CD45RA+ positively selected. The origin of the receptors is a man aged 18 to 29 in good health. Some clones in this sample may be carry-over from other donors' samples.

Regarding this clone: Within the sample, other DNA sequences also encode this same CDR3. V is TRBV9 and J is TRBJ1-2; D uncertain. Germline loops: CDR1 SGDLS, CDR2 YYNGEE. The CDR3 length is 12 residues. Trimming took 2 bases from V and 7 from J, leaving 9 bases between them. The CDR3 here is CASSVAGSGYTF. The CDR3 region has the DNA TGTGCCAGCAGCGTGGCTGGGTCTGGCTACACCTTC.

The rearrangement uses TRBV5-1 and TRBJ2-1; TRBD2 agrees at 7 bases. CDR1 is SGHRS and CDR2 is YFSETQ in the germline V gene. The length of the CDR3 is 18 residues. V shed 2 bases, J shed 5 bases, and the junction held 16 bases outside the gene matches. CDR3 DNA: TGCGCCAGCAGCTTTCCCCGTGGGGCGGGAGAACGAGACAATGAGCAGTTCTTC. It is translated as CASSFPRGAGERDNEQFF.

Concerning this clone: This sample also contains other DNA sequences that code for the same CDR3. The chain joins TRBV27 to TRBJ1-5; D ambiguous. CDR1 and CDR2 from the germline V gene are MNHEY and SMNVEV (reference sequence). V lost 2 bases and J lost 0, with 8 bases in between. The CDR3 extends over 15 amino acids. The CDR3 reads CASSLEGYSNQPQHF. The DNA for the CDR3 is TGTGCCAGCAGTTTAGAGGGATATAGCAATCAGCCCCAGCATTTT.

CDR3 region: CASSQDMAGGPVDTQYF. CDR3 coding DNA: TGTGCCAGCAGCCAAGATATGGCGGGAGGGCCGGTAGATACGCAGTATTTT. The V gene is TRBV4-2, the J gene TRBJ2-3, with TRBD2 identical over 9 bases. The CDR3 consists of 17 residues. Trimming cost V 0 bases and J 5 bases; bases outside gene matches: 9. Germline assignment: CDR1 LGHNA and CDR2 YNFKEQ.

This clone showed up just a few times. In DNA, the CDR3 is TGTGCCAGCAGTCGGAACGAAGAGTGGCAGCCCCAGCATTTT. This gives the protein CASSRNEEWQPQHF. This chain uses TRBV6-1 with TRBJ1-5; the D is unclear. The V gene lost 5 bases and the J gene lost 7 bases, with 15 bases spanning the gap. CDR1 is MNHNS and CDR2 is SASEGT in the germline V gene. This CDR3 is built from 14 residues.

The rearrangement links TRBV5-6 to TRBJ2-4, with D perhaps assigned TRBD1 or TRBD2 (5 bases each). Germline V gene data show CDR1 as SGHDT and CDR2 as YYEEEE. V dropped 0 bases and J dropped 5 bases, with 15 bases sitting between them. CDR3 length equals 16 residues. The CDR3 loop is CASSLDGGRRENIQYF. CDR3 DNA sequence: TGTGCCAGCAGCTTGGATGGGGGTAGGAGAGAAAACATTCAGTACTTC.

The chain uses TRBV30 and TRBJ2-1; 7 nucleotides align to TRBD2. Germline-derived CDR1 and CDR2 are GTSNPN and SVGIG (reference sequence). Trimming cost V 4 bases and J 4 bases; bases outside gene matches: 10. The CDR3 is 15 amino acids. CDR3 nucleotides: TGTGCCTGGAATACCCCGAGCGGGAAATACAATGAGCAGTTCTTC. It is translated as CAWNTPSGKYNEQFF.

The rearrangement uses TRBV5-4 and TRBJ2-2; 10 bases map to TRBD2. The junction had 5 bases not matched to a gene; V was cut back by 4 bases and J by 5 bases. Germline lookup yields CDR1 SGHNT and CDR2 YYREEE (reference sequence). The CDR3 is made up of 15 amino acids. The CDR3 spells CASSLGGLATGELFF. CDR3 bases: TGTGCCAGCAGCCTCGGGGGACTAGCGACCGGGGAGCTGTTTTTT.

The CDR3 DNA sequence: TGTGCCAGCAGCCTAGGGGTGGGGGCGTACGAGCAGTACTTC. Protein: CASSLGVGAYEQYF. The chain joins TRBV14 to TRBJ2-7, with TRBD1 as a possible D gene (6 bases). Germline CDR1 reads SGHDN; CDR2 reads FVKESK. The V end was cut by 4 bases, the J end by 4 bases, with 14 bases between. The CDR3 is 14 amino acids.

J is TRBJ2-2 and V is TRBV7-9; 10 nucleotides line up with TRBD2. Trimming at V came to 2 bases and at J to 3 bases, leaving 0 bases not matched to a gene. The germline gives CDR1 SEHNR, CDR2 FQNEAQ (reference sequence). This CDR3 has 15 amino acids. The CDR3 coding sequence is TGTGCCAGCAGCTTACTAGCGGGAGACACCGGGGAGCTGTTTTTT. This translates into CASSLLAGDTGELFF.

Points on this clone: Other DNA sequences in this sample translate to the same CDR3. The chain employs TRBV7-2 and TRBJ2-7; D is ambiguous. The germline CDR1 and CDR2 sequences are SGHTA and FQGNSA. The germline V and J ends were trimmed by 2 bases and 2 bases, with 7 bases remaining between them. The CDR3 loop spans 13 amino acids. The CDR3 loop reads CASSLTRTYEQYF. CDR3 coding DNA: TGTGCCAGCAGCTTAACAAGGACCTACGAGCAGTACTTC.

The chain couples TRBV28 to TRBJ1-5; D gene unclear. From germline, CDR1 is MDHEN and CDR2 SYDVKM. V lost 2 bases and J lost 7, with 15 bases in between. This CDR3 comprises 15 residues. The CDR3 loop reads CASSLRQPALQPQHF. CDR3 DNA: TGTGCCAGCAGTTTAAGGCAGCCCGCCCTCCAGCCCCAGCATTTT.

The chain employs TRBV5-6 and TRBJ1-5; D is ambiguous. V was clipped by 0 bases and J by 4 bases, with 8 bases between them. This CDR3 is built from 14 residues. Germline assignment: CDR1 SGHDT and CDR2 YYEEEE. The chain's CDR3 is CASSLAGVNQPQHF. CDR3 DNA: TGTGCCAGCAGCTTGGCCGGGGTTAATCAGCCCCAGCATTTT.

The V call is TRBV4-1, the J call TRBJ2-2, with 7 bases that match TRBD2. With 5 bases clipped from V and 5 bases from J, the junction kept 8 bases outside the gene matches. The germline V gene encodes CDR1 MGHRA and CDR2 YSYEKL. The CDR3 extends over 15 amino acids. CDR3 in amino acids: CASSSYSGRTGELFF. In DNA, the CDR3 is TGCGCCAGCAGCTCATATAGCGGGCGGACCGGGGAGCTGTTTTTT.